The T cell receptor (beta chain) under discussion was sequenced for a study of blood T cell repertoires in COVID-19 (dated by TCRdb to 2020 to 2022). Regarding the complete study: Samples from collaborators originated in the United States, Italy and Spain and spanned both the acute and convalescent phases of COVID-19. Where available, HLA class I and class II types were obtained from metadata supplied by the sample provider rather than from assay-based typing. The samples were drawn from two sources: the first 160 participants of the ongoing ImmuneRACE study, and 1,000 to 1,500 subjects contributed by 6 global collaborators. The dataset comprised deeply sampled blood TCRbeta repertoires from subjects exposed to, actively infected with, or recovered from COVID-19. Sample metadata almost always included a de-identified subject ID, COVID-19 status, age in years and sex. The repertoires were released in a freely available public database meant as a resource for research on the immune response to SARS-CoV-2. The material from the prospective study consisted of cDNA or gDNA derived from T cells, B-cell-depleted T cells, or PBMCs.

A distance of 11 bases separates the germline ends of V and J, which lose 5 bases and 3 bases respectively. The CDR3 starts with the cysteine, ends with the phenylalanine, and has 13 residues. The only DNA kept is the CDR3, 39 bases in frame from the first base. CDR1 and CDR2 are drawn from the germline V gene: SGHNT, YENEEA. Enrolling through a virtual design, the prospective study's participants ranged in age from about 18 to 89 years and lived across some 22 United States geographic areas. Cohort assignment in the prospective study relied on participant-reported clinical history from a screening survey and a study questionnaire. For ImmuneRACE Cohort 3, a participant was defined as recovered based on two consecutive negative NP/OP PCR tests, clearance by a healthcare professional, or resolution of symptoms. In the prospective study, mobile phlebotomists collected whole blood, serum and a nasopharyngeal or oropharyngeal swab from each participant. Additional blood draws and questionnaires over an approximately two-month period could optionally be provided by prospective study participants. Blood samples from the prospective study were shipped frozen or at room temperature prior to DNA extraction.

Overall results and qualifications from the work: Clinical and demographic metadata were provided uncurated, with the amount varying by source and participant.

The table lists this clone with a few counts. Its antigen remains undetermined. No base quality information exists; no much larger clone differs at one position. TCRbeta CDR3 regions were amplified from genomic DNA using the immunoSEQ Assay, a bias-controlled multiplex PCR. The paper's processing steps were these. The number of nucleated cells in each sample was estimated from the amplification of reference gene primers within the assay. To quantify the absolute abundance of each unique TCRbeta CDR3 rearrangement, sequence reads were collapsed and filtered. For each sample, productive Simpson clonality was calculated as the square root of Simpson's diversity index over productive rearrangements. TCRdb re-hosts the immuneACCESS table, in-frame sequences only. Its copies lack some clones; in the studies checked, an unresolved V gene accounts for under half of them, and the cause for the rest is not known. D and trimming come from the DNA, and the V and J calls and clone size come from that table. The sample table lists about 150,000 clones, about 86% of them with a count of one. Under 9.5% of the sample is in the top ten clones.

Sequences were obtained from PBMCs or T cells enriched from blood (not recorded which). The sequence joins TRBV11-3 to TRBJ2-7; the D gene assignment is ambiguous. The sequence came from a man aged 50-60 years who had recovered from COVID-19. The nucleotides are TGTGCCAGCAGCCCTTCAGCTAGCTACGAGCAGTACTTC. It specifies CASSPSASYEQYF. This CDR3, with the reference TRBV11-3 and TRBJ2-7 proteins standing in past its ends, gives the full variable domain EAGVVQSPRYKIIEKKQPVAFWCNPISGHNTLYWYLQNLGQGPELLIRYENEEAVDDSQLPKDRFSAERLKGVDSTLKIQPAELGDSAVYLCASSPSASYEQYFGPGTRLTVT.